In this sample, the clone carrying this TCR beta chain turned up a few times. Antigen: not known. These data are taken from a study of beta chain features in type 1 diabetes. Findings of the study overall: When VDJ junctions were examined, type 1 diabetes patients showed fewer insertions and more deletions. In all four CD4+ subsets, TCRB CDR3 length was significantly, moderately reduced in type 1 diabetes. Researchers reported that naive, central memory and Treg TCRB repertoires appeared more similar in patients than in healthy donors.

The CDR3 has 14 residues. Germline CDR1 reads SGHTA; CDR2 reads FQGNSA. The ends were cut back, 2 bases at V and 5 bases at J, with 11 bases in the middle. Of the isolated RNA, all was reverse transcribed, and so the sequenced material was expressed TCRB transcripts. Sequencing was performed with immunoSEQ multiplex PCR; in TCRdb, only in-frame clones are kept and a portion is missing. The table has about 240,000 clones, about 15% seen once. This TCR was sampled from a man in his thirties or forties with type 1 diabetes. Sequencing used naive CD4+ T cells from blood. The V gene is TRBV7-2, the J gene TRBJ2-3; perhaps TRBD2 as D (5 bases). CDR3 region: CASSLNMGRDTQYF. The CDR3 DNA sequence: TGTGCCAGCAGCTTAAATATGGGGAGAGATACGCAGTATTTT.